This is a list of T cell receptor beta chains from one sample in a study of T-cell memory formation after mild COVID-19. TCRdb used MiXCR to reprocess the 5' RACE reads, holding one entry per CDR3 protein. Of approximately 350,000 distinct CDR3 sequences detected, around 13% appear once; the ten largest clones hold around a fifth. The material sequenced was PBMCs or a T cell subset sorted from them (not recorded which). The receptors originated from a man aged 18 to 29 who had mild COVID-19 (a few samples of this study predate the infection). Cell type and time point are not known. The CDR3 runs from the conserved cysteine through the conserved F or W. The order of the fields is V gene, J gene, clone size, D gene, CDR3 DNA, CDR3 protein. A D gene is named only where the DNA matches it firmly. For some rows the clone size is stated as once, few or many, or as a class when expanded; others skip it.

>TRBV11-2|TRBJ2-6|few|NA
TGTGCCAGCAGCTTAGTTTGGAAAGCTGGGGCCAACGTCCTGACTTTC
CASSLVWKAGANVLTF
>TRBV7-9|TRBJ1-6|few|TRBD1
TGTGCCAGCAGCCCAACAGGGGGCCTAAATTCACCCCTCCACTTT
CASSPTGGLNSPLHF
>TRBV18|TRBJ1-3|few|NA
TGTGCCAGCTCACGTGGAGGGGTCATGTCTGGAAACACCATATATTTT
CASSRGGVMSGNTIYF
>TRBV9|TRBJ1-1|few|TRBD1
TGTGCCAGCAGCGCCAACGTAGGGCCAGGGGGGGACACTGAAGCTTTCTTT
CASSANVGPGGDTEAFF
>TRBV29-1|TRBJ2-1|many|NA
TGCAGCGTCGCGATATACAGGCTCAACAATGAGCAGTTCTTC
CSVAIYRLNNEQFF
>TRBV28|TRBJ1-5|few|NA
TGTGCCAGCAACCTCAGGGAGGGTCAGCCCCAGCATTTT
CASNLREGQPQHF
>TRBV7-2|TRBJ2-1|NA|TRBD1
TGTGCCAGCAGCCAGACAGGGGGCTACTACAATGAGCAGTTCTTC
CASSQTGGYYNEQFF
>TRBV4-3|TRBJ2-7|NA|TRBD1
TGCGCCAGCAGCGGGACAGCTGGCGGCAAGCAGTACTTC
CASSGTAGGKQYF
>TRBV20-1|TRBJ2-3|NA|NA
TGCAGTGCTAGAACTTCCTGGCAAGGGGATACGCAGTATTTT
CSARTSWQGDTQYF
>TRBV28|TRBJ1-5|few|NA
TGTGCCAGCGGGGATAGAGCTGGGGGCAATCAGCCCCAGCATTTT
CASGDRAGGNQPQHF
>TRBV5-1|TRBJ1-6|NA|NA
TGCGCCAGCAGCTTGGACACTTCACCCCTCCACTTT
CASSLDTSPLHF
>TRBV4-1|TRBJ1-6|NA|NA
TGCGCCAGCAGCCGTCTAGAGGGGTATCTCTCCTATAATTCACCCCTCCACTTT
CASSRLEGYLSYNSPLHF